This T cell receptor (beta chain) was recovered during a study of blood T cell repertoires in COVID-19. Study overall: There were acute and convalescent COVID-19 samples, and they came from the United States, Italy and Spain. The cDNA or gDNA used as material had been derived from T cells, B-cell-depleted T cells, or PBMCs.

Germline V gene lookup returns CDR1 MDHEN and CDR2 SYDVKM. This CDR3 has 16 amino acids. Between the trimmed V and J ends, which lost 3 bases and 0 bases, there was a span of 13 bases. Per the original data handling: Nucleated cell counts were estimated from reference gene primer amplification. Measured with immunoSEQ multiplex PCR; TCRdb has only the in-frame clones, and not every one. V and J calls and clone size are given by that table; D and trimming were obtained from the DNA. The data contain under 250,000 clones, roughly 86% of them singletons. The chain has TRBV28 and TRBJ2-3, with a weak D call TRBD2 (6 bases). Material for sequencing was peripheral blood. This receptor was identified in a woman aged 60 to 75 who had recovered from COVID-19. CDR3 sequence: CASSLPGGSSTDTQYF. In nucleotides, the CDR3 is TGTGCCAGCAGTTTGCCCGGGGGTTCTAGCACAGATACGCAGTATTTT.